This is a list of T cell receptor beta chains from one sample in a study of shared clonotypes between healthy human individuals. Assay used: immunoSEQ multiplex PCR; TCRdb lists only in-frame clones, some missing. The table shows about 680,000 clones, with about 90% occurring only once. The sample was naive CD8+ T cells sorted from blood. These receptors were obtained from a man aged 25 to 45 in good health. Each CDR3 is given with its conserved first and last residue. The order of the fields is clone size, J gene, V gene, CDR3 protein. Where a row states a size, it is once, few, many or the class of an expanded clone; other rows omit it.

.,TRBJ1-4,TRBV11-2,CASSLDPGRQFNEKLFF
.,TRBJ2-1,TRBV6-6,CASSYSRVSSYNEQFF
.,TRBJ2-1,TRBV5-1,CASTPWAGVGNEQFF
.,TRBJ1-1,TRBV5-1,CASSLQGSTEAFF
.,TRBJ2-7,TRBV28,CASKDPEPYEQYF
.,TRBJ1-5,TRBV18,CASSPGTDFYSNQPQHF
.,TRBJ2-1,TRBV29-1,CSVEDGPEGLTNEQFF
.,TRBJ2-7,TRBV6-5,CASSYDSRGNSYEQYF
.,TRBJ2-1,TRBV4-1,CASSHPPGQGAYNEQFF
once,TRBJ2-7,TRBV6-5,CATTTGTFEQYF
.,TRBJ2-7,TRBV11-2,CASSATAGSYEQYF
.,TRBJ1-4,TRBV25-1,CASRQWGATNEKLFF
.,TRBJ2-7,TRBV7-2,CASSLAGKGYEQYF
.,TRBJ2-3,TRBV10-3,CAISVQGTDTQYF
.,TRBJ1-5,TRBV5-6,CASSLGNQPQHF
.,TRBJ1-4,TRBV28,CASSLGLVSNEKLFF
once,TRBJ2-5,TRBV27,CASSLGGGQETQYF
.,TRBJ2-4,TRBV6-6,CASSYKDRGMGIQYF
once,TRBJ2-5,TRBV2,CASDGSSRETQYF
.,TRBJ1-1,TRBV5-6,CASTANPTGSAFF
once,TRBJ2-5,TRBV10-3,CAIRPSEVGTQYF
once,TRBJ2-7,TRBV6-4,CASSDRAGTAAYEQYF
once,TRBJ2-7,TRBV6-6,CASSLVVEEQYF
.,TRBJ1-3,TRBV7-9,CASVYTSPGNTIYF
.,TRBJ2-2,TRBV7-6,CASSFGLAGRELFF
.,TRBJ2-1,TRBV7-6,CASSAPSGGGNEQFF
.,TRBJ2-7,TRBV11-2,CASTARDRSYEQYF
.,TRBJ2-2,TRBV12-5,CASGPDRGLTGELFF